Presented here are 5 T cell receptor beta chains from one specimen sequenced in a study of shared clonotypes between healthy human individuals. Repertoires were generated with immunoSEQ multiplex PCR, while TCRdb's copy carries only in-frame clones and drops some. Of over a million clones listed, 98% to 99% are singletons. Sequenced material: naive CD4+ T cells sorted from blood. Subset meaning: CD45RA+ positively selected. The receptors stem from a man in his thirties or forties in good health.

CDR3 bases: TGCGCCAGCAGTGAGTCCAGGGTTGGCTCTGGAAACACCATATATTTT. It yields the protein CASSESRVGSGNTIYF. The chain carries TRBV10-2 and TRBJ1-3; weak D call: TRBD1 (5 bases). V was pared by 0 bases and J by 0 bases, with 9 bases between. Germline V gene data show CDR1 as WSHSY and CDR2 as SAAADI. The CDR3 spans 16 residues.

The CDR3 region is CASSFRTGSYEQYF. The CDR3 bases are TGTGCCAGCAGCTTTCGGACAGGGTCCTACGAGCAGTACTTC. The chain has TRBV11-2 and TRBJ2-7; 8 nucleotides line up with TRBD1. Germline CDR1 and CDR2: SGHAT and FQNNGV. V lost 3 bases and J lost 1; bases outside the gene matches: 2. The CDR3 runs to 14 residues.

J is TRBJ2-6 and V is TRBV19; D may be TRBD1 (6 bases). V was shortened by 6 bases and J by 0 bases, with 12 bases between the two germline ends. The CDR3 covers 16 residues. Germline V CDR1 and CDR2: LNHDA, SQIVND (reference sequence). The CDR3 DNA reads as TGTGCCAGTAGGCAACACAGGGTCTCTGGGGCCAACGTCCTGACTTTC. Protein product: CASRQHRVSGANVLTF.

The chain has TRBV7-2 and TRBJ1-1, with TRBD1 as a possible D gene (6 bases). Trimming took off 1 base at V and 4 bases at J, with 10 bases between the two ends. The CDR3 loop spans 14 amino acids. Per germline, CDR1 SGHTA and CDR2 FQGNSA. CDR3 in DNA: TGTGCCAGCAGCTTAGTAAACAGGGTCACTGAAGCTTTCTTT. Translated: CASSLVNRVTEAFF.

This chain joins TRBV15 and TRBJ2-7, with a possible D match to TRBD1 (5 bases). CDR3 size: 15 residues. Trimming left V 0 bases short and J 5 bases short, with 14 bases between. CDR1 is LNHNV and CDR2 is YYDKDF in the germline V gene (reference sequence). The CDR3 DNA reads as TGTGCCACCAGCAGAGATTCGGCAGGGTTGAACGAGCAGTACTTC. This sequence encodes CATSRDSAGLNEQYF.